This entry lists 21 T cell receptor beta chains sequenced from one sample in a study of blood T cells in healthy people across ages. The authors ran a second PCR of 7 to 11 cycles using a sample-barcoded 5' primer and a J-beta primer mix. TCRdb processed the 5' RACE reads anew with MiXCR; each CDR3 protein has one entry. The data show approximately 290,000 distinct CDR3 sequences, with 25% to 30% seen just once and about 30% held by the top ten. The sample consisted of blood. Receptors originate from a woman in her 70s in good health.

This chain connects TRBV15 to TRBJ2-5; D gene unclear. The CDR3 spans 13 residues. Trimming stripped 2 bases from V and 4 bases from J, with 8 bases between. Germline assignment: CDR1 LNHNV and CDR2 YYDKDF (reference sequence). The CDR3 DNA is TGTGCCACCAGCAGAAAATTACTAGAGACCCAGTACTTC. This translates into CATSRKLLETQYF.

This clonotype has more than one count but fewer than ten. The chain recombines TRBV15 with TRBJ1-4, with D hard to call. V was pared by 3 bases and J by 2 bases, with 10 bases between. Germline CDR1 LNHNV, CDR2 YYDKDF (reference sequence). This CDR3 region has 15 residues. The DNA of the CDR3 is TGTGCCACCAGCAGGCAGCCGGGGACTAATGAAAAACTGTTTTTT. Residues: CATSRQPGTNEKLFF.

This clonotype was observed a handful of times. The V call is TRBV6-2 or TRBV6-3, the J call TRBJ1-5; D call uncertain. CDR1 is MNHEY, CDR2 SVGEGT, per germline. Deletions cut 5 bases from V and 11 bases from J, with 16 bases between. The CDR3 runs 13 residues. The CDR3: CASSNPDRLAQHF. The DNA for the CDR3 is TGTGCCAGCAGTAACCCAGACCGGTTAGCCCAGCATTTT.

The V call is TRBV4-1, the J call TRBJ2-1; 12 bases line up with TRBD2. CDR1 and CDR2 (germline): MGHRA, YSYEKL. This CDR3 comprises 18 residues. J gave up 2 bases and V 4 bases, and 9 bases lay outside the gene matches. Written as DNA, the CDR3 is TGCGCCAGCAGCCGGCAGTCGACTAGCGGGGGCCCCTACAATGAGCAGTTCTTC. Translated, it gives CASSRQSTSGGPYNEQFF.

This clonotype appeared a few times. The chain's CDR3 is CASSLAPGGTGELFF. The CDR3 nucleotides read TGTGCCAGCAGCTTAGCTCCGGGGGGCACCGGGGAGCTGTTTTTT. The J gene is TRBJ2-2, the V gene TRBV13, with 7 bases matching TRBD2. The germline V gene encodes CDR1 PRHDT and CDR2 FYEKMQ (reference sequence). This CDR3 comprises 15 residues. J was trimmed by 4 bases and V by 1 base; bases with no gene match: 3.

The V call is TRBV7-9, the J call TRBJ1-2; D not resolved. The germline V gene has CDR1 SEHNR and CDR2 FQNEAQ (reference sequence). The CDR3 contains 13 residues. Trimming took off 6 bases at V and 9 bases at J, with 17 bases between the two ends. The CDR3 DNA reads TGTGCCAGCAGTTTGATATCTATCGGGAGCTACACCTTC. It encodes CASSLISIGSYTF.

This clonotype has just one count. The chain joins TRBV7-6 to TRBJ2-5, with D possibly matching TRBD1 (6 bases). This CDR3 spans 13 amino acids. Germline CDR1 SGHVS, CDR2 FNYEAQ. Trimming left V 8 bases short and J 1 base short, with 11 bases between. In DNA form, the CDR3 reads TGTGCCAGCCAACGGACAGCCCAAGAGACCCAGTACTTC. Protein sequence: CASQRTAQETQYF. Filled out from reference TRBV7-6 and TRBJ2-5, the complete variable domain reads GAGVSQSPRYKVTKRGQDVALRCDPISGHVSLYWYRQALGQGPEFLTYFNYEAQQDKSGLPNDRFSAERPEGSISTLTIQRTEQRDSAMYRCASQRTAQETQYFGPGTRLLVL.

The chain links TRBV14 to TRBJ2-1; D remains ambiguous. Trimming removed 1 base at V and 7 bases at J, with 17 bases between. The germline gives CDR1 SGHDN, CDR2 FVKESK. The CDR3 is 16 residues long. The CDR3 protein is CASSQAQTELWNEQFF. The CDR3 DNA reads as TGTGCCAGCAGCCAAGCTCAAACGGAGTTGTGGAATGAGCAGTTCTTC.

This clonotype showed up just a few times. The J gene is TRBJ1-5, the V gene TRBV29-1; 7 positions match TRBD1. The junction had 2 bases not matched to a gene; V was cut back by 4 bases and J by 5 bases. The V gene's germline CDR1 is SQVTM and CDR2 ANQGSEA. This CDR3 region has 12 residues. CDR3 in amino acids: CSVGQGDQPQHF. The CDR3 coding sequence is TGCAGCGTTGGACAGGGTGATCAGCCCCAGCATTTT.

The chain recombines TRBV7-9 with TRBJ2-3; possibly TRBD2 for D (6 bases). CDR3 length equals 16 residues. Germline assignment: CDR1 SEHNR and CDR2 FQNEAQ (reference sequence). Trimming removed 5 bases at V and 2 bases at J, with 17 bases between. CDR3 sequence reads: CASSPSTRSITDTQYF. CDR3 nucleotide sequence: TGTGCCAGCAGCCCTTCGACTAGATCCATCACAGATACGCAGTATTTT.

This clonotype was seen a few times. The V and J genes are TRBV20-1 and TRBJ2-2; D is perhaps TRBD1 (6 bases). V was shortened by 7 bases and J by 6 bases, with 15 bases between the two germline ends. CDR1 is DFQATT, CDR2 SNEGSKA, per germline (reference sequence). The CDR3 contains 13 residues. The CDR3 DNA reads as TGCAGTGTTAACAGGGACCAAGCCGGGGAGCTGTTTTTT. It translates to CSVNRDQAGELFF.

The chain joins TRBV5-1 to TRBJ2-2; 10 bases fit TRBD2. Germline assignment: CDR1 SGHRS and CDR2 YFSETQ. V was pared by 4 bases and J by 4 bases, with 10 bases of the junction left unmatched. This CDR3 spans 17 amino acids. DNA for the CDR3: TGCGCCAGCAGCCCCTTTACTAGCGGGGCTGGCACCGGGGAGCTGTTTTTT. Amino acids: CASSPFTSGAGTGELFF.

V gene TRBV4-3 combines with J gene TRBJ1-4; perhaps TRBD1 as D (6 bases). V lost 5 bases, J lost 8 bases, and 15 bases lay in between. CDR1 is LGHNA and CDR2 is YSLEER in the germline V gene. CDR3 length: 14 residues. The chain's CDR3 is CASSIHPGQEKLFF. In nucleotides, the CDR3 is TGCGCCAGCAGCATCCACCCGGGACAAGAAAAACTGTTTTTT.

This clonotype was detected ten times or more. V gene TRBV20-1 combines with J gene TRBJ2-5; either TRBD1 or TRBD2 may supply D (5 bases each). The DNA end is a closer match to TRBJ2-1, so the J assignment may be wrong. Germline-derived CDR1 and CDR2 are DFQATT and SNEGSKA (reference sequence). The length of the CDR3 is 15 residues. CDR3 nucleotides: TGCAGTGCTGTCACCCCGGGTCGACAGAGGGGTGAGCAGTTCTTC. Its translation: CSAVTPGRQRGEQFF.

V is TRBV20-1 and J is TRBJ2-3; D may be TRBD1 (5 bases). There are 13 residues in the CDR3. V shed 6 bases and J shed 2 bases, with 12 bases lying between them. The germline CDR1 and CDR2 sequences are DFQATT and SNEGSKA (reference sequence). The CDR3 DNA is TGCAGTGCCCGGCCAGGGAACACAGATACGCAGTATTTT. Protein product: CSARPGNTDTQYF.

This rearrangement joins TRBV11-2 to TRBJ2-1; 9 nucleotides agree with TRBD2. CDR3 length equals 16 residues. Germline V gene data show CDR1 as SGHAT and CDR2 as FQNNGV. J lost 5 bases, V lost 1 base, and 6 bases had no gene match. The CDR3 loop reads CASSLATLAGNNEQFF. The CDR3 DNA reads as TGTGCCAGCAGCTTAGCCACTCTAGCGGGAAACAATGAGCAGTTCTTC.

The chain uses TRBV20-1 and TRBJ1-1, with D uncertain. Germline-derived CDR1 and CDR2 are DFQATT and SNEGSKA (reference sequence). Trimming took 3 bases from V and 4 from J, leaving 6 bases between them. CDR3 length equals 11 residues. The CDR3 DNA reads TGCAGTGCTAGTCCGTCCACTGAAGCTTTCTTT. It is translated as CSASPSTEAFF.

This clonotype has only a few counts. J is TRBJ2-2 and V is TRBV28; 11 positions match TRBD2. Trimming took 4 bases from V and 5 from J; bases not matched to a gene: 6. This CDR3 is 16 amino acids long. In germline, CDR1 is MDHEN, CDR2 SYDVKM. CDR3 protein: CASSWGTSGPTGELFF. DNA of the CDR3: TGTGCCAGCAGTTGGGGGACTAGCGGACCTACCGGGGAGCTGTTTTTT.

This clonotype has a single count. This chain joins TRBV6-5 and TRBJ1-2; D possibly corresponds to TRBD1 (6 bases). The CDR3 loop spans 13 amino acids. V was pared by 2 bases and J by 8 bases, with 12 bases between. Looked up from germline, CDR1 is MNHEY and CDR2 is SVGAGI. The CDR3 spells CASSYLGGTGYTF. The CDR3 DNA reads as TGTGCCAGCAGTTACCTTGGGGGCACGGGCTACACCTTC.

The V and J genes are TRBV21-1 and TRBJ2-5; the table's D call of TRBD1 was not tested on the DNA. The end of the DNA is better explained by TRBJ2-7, so the J call may be wrong. TRBV21-1 is annotated as a pseudogene. There are 16 residues in the CDR3. The DNA of the CDR3 is TGTGCCAGCAGCAAAACAACCGACGGGACAGGGGGCGAGCAGTACTTC. Its protein product is CASSKTTDGTGGEQYF.

The chain links TRBV4-2 to TRBJ2-1, with 7 bases fitting TRBD2. Germline V lookup: CDR1 LGHNA, CDR2 YNFKEQ. Trimming took 5 bases from V and 8 from J; bases not matched to a gene: 6. This CDR3 is built from 13 residues. CDR3 protein: CASSGGLGDEQFF. In DNA form, the CDR3 reads TGTGCCAGCAGCGGAGGACTAGGCGATGAGCAGTTCTTC.